This is a list of T cell receptor beta chains from one sample in a study of blood T cell repertoires in COVID-19. Libraries were prepared by immunoSEQ multiplex PCR; TCRdb keeps only in-frame clonotypes and omits some of them. Altogether under 110,000 clones are present, approximately 80% being singletons, with the ten largest covering 14% to 15%. Sequencing input: peripheral blood. These receptors originate from a woman aged 55-75 years with acute or convalescent COVID-19. CDR3s include the opening cysteine and the closing phenylalanine or tryptophan. D genes are given only for firm matches. Clone sizes are given selectively: once, few, many, or a class where the clone is expanded.

cdr3_aa	cdr3_nt	d_call	j_call	v_call	clone_size
CASRVAASYEQYF	TGTGCCAGCCGCGTAGCAGCTAGCTACGAGCAGTACTTC	-	TRBJ2-7	TRBV28	once
CASSTHGQGGTEAFF	TGTGCCAGCAGTACCCACGGACAGGGAGGTACTGAAGCTTTCTTT	TRBD1	TRBJ1-1	TRBV28	-
CASSLGQGAAGGWGYTF	TGTGCCAGCAGCTTGGGACAGGGGGCGGCCGGCGGTTGGGGCTACACCTTC	TRBD1	TRBJ1-2	TRBV5-4	few
CASSSPQGHEQYF	TGTGCCAGCAGCTCCCCACAGGGTCACGAGCAGTACTTC	-	TRBJ2-7	TRBV7-9	-
CASSQVSGGDSGDEQYF	TGTGCCAGCAGCCAAGTTTCGGGTGGGGACAGTGGCGACGAGCAGTACTTC	TRBD1	TRBJ2-7	TRBV4-2	many
CASSSTTEGGELFF	TGTGCCAGCAGCAGCACCACTGAGGGCGGGGAGCTGTTTTTT	-	TRBJ2-2	TRBV11-3	-
CSTFDRVNNEQFF	TGCAGCACTTTCGACAGGGTCAACAATGAGCAGTTCTTC	TRBD1	TRBJ2-1	TRBV29-1	-
CASSPLGGYSNQPQHF	TGTGCCAGCAGTCCTCTGGGGGGTTATAGCAATCAGCCCCAGCATTTT	-	TRBJ1-5	TRBV27	-
CASSRSGGHGANVLTF	TGTGCCAGCTCACGATCAGGGGGCCATGGGGCCAACGTCCTGACTTTC	TRBD1	TRBJ2-6	TRBV18	-
CASIWTDHGYTF	TGTGCCAGCATTTGGACAGATCATGGCTACACCTTC	-	TRBJ1-2	TRBV2	-
CASSQDRGPGGYTF	TGCGCCAGCAGCCAAGACAGGGGGCCAGGTGGCTACACCTTC	TRBD1	TRBJ1-2	TRBV4-1	-
CASSPSGGSSTEAFF	TGTGCCAGCTCACCGTCAGGGGGTTCATCCACTGAAGCTTTCTTT	TRBD1	TRBJ1-1	TRBV18	-
CASSLSGGTYNEQFF	TGTGCCAGCAGCTTAAGCGGGGGGACCTACAATGAGCAGTTCTTC	TRBD2	TRBJ2-1	TRBV7-2	-
CASSPVVRGDNEQFF	TGTGCCAGCAGCCCCGTGGTCAGGGGTGACAATGAGCAGTTCTTC	-	TRBJ2-1	TRBV5-6	-
CASSGQDEETQYF	TGTGCCAGCTCGGGCCAGGATGAAGAGACCCAGTACTTC	-	TRBJ2-5	TRBV18	-
CASSRGQGSYNEQFF	TGTGCCAGCAGCCGCGGACAGGGTTCATACAATGAGCAGTTCTTC	TRBD1	TRBJ2-1	TRBV5-8	-
CASSLTGAGANVLTF	TGTGCCAGCAGCCTAACAGGTGCTGGGGCCAACGTCCTGACTTTC	-	TRBJ2-6	TRBV3-1/TRBV3-2	-
CASSLTPPTSRETDTQYF	TGTGCCAGCAGTTTGACACCCCCCACTTCGCGGGAGACGGATACGCAGTATTTT	TRBD2	TRBJ2-3	TRBV27	-
CASSSNTGELFF	TGCGCCAGCAGCTCTAACACCGGGGAGCTGTTTTTT	-	TRBJ2-2	TRBV7-3	-
CASSQDSGTDTQYF	TGTGCCAGCAGCCAAGATTCGGGGACAGATACGCAGTATTTT	-	TRBJ2-3	TRBV3-1/TRBV3-2	-
CASSGQVSAYEQYF	TGTGCCAGCAGCGGACAGGTTTCGGCGTACGAGCAGTACTTC	TRBD1	TRBJ2-7	TRBV6-5	-
CAISDRFTGTSGSLNEQFF	TGTGCCATCAGTGACCGATTTACCGGGACTAGCGGGAGTCTCAATGAGCAGTTCTTC	TRBD2	TRBJ2-1	TRBV10-3	-
CASSQVEQDPEKLFF	TGCGCCAGCAGCCAAGTAGAACAGGATCCTGAAAAACTGTTTTTT	-	TRBJ1-4	TRBV4-1	-
CASSGTLSSGLAGVGDEQFF	TGTGCCAGCAGTGGAACCTTAAGTTCAGGACTAGCGGGAGTGGGGGATGAGCAGTTCTTC	TRBD2	TRBJ2-1	TRBV2	-
CASSEIRGYTEAFF	TGTGCCAGCAGTGAAATTCGGGGTTACACTGAAGCTTTCTTT	-	TRBJ1-1	TRBV2	-
CASSPRPSAGTYEQYF	TGTGCCAGCAGCCCGAGGCCCTCGGCGGGAACCTACGAGCAGTACTTC	-	TRBJ2-7	TRBV5-4	-
CASSQTGTYYGYTF	TGTGCCAGCAGTCAGACAGGGACCTACTATGGCTACACCTTC	TRBD1	TRBJ1-2	TRBV6-2/TRBV6-3	-
CASSLGRLDTIYF	TGTGCCAGCAGCTTAGGAAGATTAGACACCATATATTTT	-	TRBJ1-3	TRBV11-2	-
CASSYGDRGMNTEAFF	TGCGCCAGCAGCTACGGGGACAGGGGGATGAACACTGAAGCTTTCTTT	TRBD1	TRBJ1-1	TRBV5-1	-
CASSEGGGTETQYF	TGCGCCAGCAGCGAAGGAGGGGGCACGGAGACCCAGTACTTC	-	TRBJ2-5	TRBV5-1	-
CASSPPGANYGYTF	TGTGCCAGCTCACCCCCAGGGGCTAACTATGGCTACACCTTC	-	TRBJ1-2	TRBV18	-
CASSPVSGANVLTF	TGTGCCAGCTCCCCAGTTTCTGGGGCCAACGTCCTGACTTTC	-	TRBJ2-6	TRBV27	once
CATSSLGQGGNQPQHF	TGTGCCACCAGCAGTCTCGGACAGGGAGGCAATCAGCCCCAGCATTTT	TRBD1	TRBJ1-5	TRBV15	few
CASSEAVTETPLHF	TGTGCCAGCAGTGAAGCGGTAACGGAGACACCCCTCCACTTT	-	TRBJ1-6	TRBV6-1	-
CASSPGRQGAGNTIYF	TGCGCCAGCAGCCCCGGTAGACAGGGGGCTGGAAACACCATATATTTT	TRBD1	TRBJ1-3	TRBV5-1	once
CASSPAVAGGYNEQFF	TGTGCCAGCAGCCCCGCGGTAGCGGGAGGGTACAATGAGCAGTTCTTC	TRBD2	TRBJ2-1	TRBV7-3	-
CASSPLVAATDTQYF	TGTGCCAGCTCACCACTGGTAGCCGCAACAGATACGCAGTATTTT	-	TRBJ2-3	TRBV18	-
CASSPQGGNTEAFF	TGTGCCAGCAGCCCCCAGGGAGGGAACACTGAAGCTTTCTTT	-	TRBJ1-1	TRBV7-9	-
CASSAGGGDTGELFF	TGTGCCAGCAGTGCAGGGGGTGGGGACACCGGGGAGCTGTTTTTT	TRBD1	TRBJ2-2	TRBV7-7	once
CASSLVKGAGYGYTF	TGTGCCAGCAGCTTGGTTAAGGGCGCGGGCTATGGCTACACCTTC	-	TRBJ1-2	TRBV5-4	-
CSAWERYGYTF	TGCAGTGCCTGGGAGAGATATGGCTACACCTTC	-	TRBJ1-2	TRBV20-1	-
CASSLDRVGVDEQFF	TGCGCCAGCAGCTTGGACAGGGTAGGTGTTGATGAGCAGTTCTTC	-	TRBJ2-1	TRBV5-1	-
CASSEWVASYEQYF	TGTGCCAGCAGTGAATGGGTAGCGAGCTACGAGCAGTACTTC	-	TRBJ2-7	TRBV6-1	-
CATGGSNSPLHF	TGTGCCACTGGGGGGAGTAATTCACCCCTCCACTTT	-	TRBJ1-6	TRBV28	-
CASRDTGTGEFF	TGTGCCAGCAGGGATACCGGGACAGGAGAGTTCTTC	TRBD1	TRBJ2-1	TRBV5-5	-
CASSIASGGARETQYF	TGTGCCAGTAGTATAGCCAGCGGGGGGGCACGGGAGACCCAGTACTTC	TRBD2	TRBJ2-5	TRBV19	-
CSVYRVGYGYTF	TGCAGCGTCTACAGGGTTGGCTATGGCTACACCTTC	-	TRBJ1-2	TRBV29-1	-
CASSKAGRETQYF	TGTGCCAGCAGCAAAGCGGGGAGAGAGACCCAGTACTTC	-	TRBJ2-5	TRBV21-1	-
CASSPRGLAGGPDEQFF	TGTGCCAGCTCACCCCGAGGACTAGCGGGGGGCCCGGATGAGCAGTTCTTC	TRBD2	TRBJ2-1	TRBV18	-
CASSPFGQGGPEAFF	TGCGCCAGCAGCCCTTTCGGACAGGGGGGCCCTGAAGCTTTCTTT	TRBD1	TRBJ1-1	TRBV5-1	-
CASKAEGGEFF	TGTGCCAGCAAAGCCGAGGGGGGGGAGTTCTTC	-	TRBJ2-1	TRBV6-6	-
CASSLDSPEGATGELFF	TGCGCCAGCAGCTTGGACTCACCTGAGGGTGCCACCGGGGAGCTGTTTTTT	-	TRBJ2-2	TRBV5-1	-
CASSPGSGTGGVQPQHF	TGTGCCAGCAGCCCGGGTTCCGGGACAGGGGGCGTTCAGCCCCAGCATTTT	TRBD1	TRBJ1-5	TRBV7-9	-
CASSPEGSGANVLTF	TGTGCCAGCAGCCCCGAGGGATCTGGGGCCAACGTCCTGACTTTC	-	TRBJ2-6	TRBV5-4	-
CASYSGDRGYTF	TGTGCCAGCTATAGCGGGGATAGAGGCTACACCTTC	-	TRBJ1-2	TRBV6-5	-
CASRLAGAYNEQFF	TGTGCCAGTCGACTAGCGGGGGCCTACAATGAGCAGTTCTTC	TRBD2	TRBJ2-1	TRBV25-1	-